This is a list of T cell receptor beta chains from one sample in a study of T cells in Graves' hyperthyroidism and ophthalmopathy. TCRdb reanalysed the multiplex PCR reads using MiXCR and keeps one entry per CDR3 protein. The sample carries 380,000 or so distinct CDR3 sequences, approximately 19% recorded once. Sequenced: blood. The source is a woman between 18 and 29 years old with Graves' hyperthyroidism. The CDR3 runs from the conserved cysteine through the conserved F or W. The D gene is left open where the match is weak. Not all rows give a size; the values are once, few, many and, for expanded clones, a class.

cdr3_aa cdr3_length clone_size j_call d_call v_call
CASSAGETQYF 11 many TRBJ2-5 - TRBV2
CASSSGDLTAQYF 13 many TRBJ2-5 - TRBV5-4
CASSPTSDRVYEQYF 15 many TRBJ2-7 TRBD1 TRBV27
CASGGYQETQYF 12 many TRBJ2-5 - TRBV6-1
CASSQVVGVYTEAFF 15 many TRBJ1-1 - TRBV4-1
CASSYVPAGKETQYF 15 many TRBJ2-5 TRBD2 TRBV6-5
CASRDRGRTEAFF 13 many TRBJ1-1 TRBD1 TRBV10-2
CASSEGGGAYSNQPQHF 17 - TRBJ1-5 - TRBV6-1
CASSNPGQQETQDF 14 - TRBJ2-5 TRBD1 TRBV4-1
CASSLSSGGGALARETQYF 19 - TRBJ2-5 TRBD2 TRBV11-2
CASSFAGQGNTGELFF 16 - TRBJ2-2 TRBD1 TRBV5-6
CATSRDGGKDSYEQYF 16 - TRBJ2-7 - TRBV15
CASGTDRDQPQHF 13 many TRBJ1-5 TRBD1 TRBV12-3/TRBV12-4
CASPPQGLSTEAFF 14 - TRBJ1-1 - TRBV18
CASTPLPNTGELFF 14 many TRBJ2-2 - TRBV12-3/TRBV12-4
CATSDPPLETQYF 13 - TRBJ2-5 - TRBV24-1
CASSVTGGTSYEQYF 15 many TRBJ2-7 TRBD1 TRBV7-2
CASRWSVEETQYF 13 many TRBJ2-5 - TRBV12-3/TRBV12-4
CASSVGGTVTEAFF 14 many TRBJ1-1 - TRBV9
CASSQRTGELFF 12 many TRBJ2-2 - TRBV5-5
CASSRPVAGYQETQYF 16 few TRBJ2-5 TRBD2 TRBV4-1
CASSDETGVGYEQYF 15 many TRBJ2-7 - TRBV5-1
CASRLTGDTQYF 12 - TRBJ2-3 - TRBV19
CASIPTGGYGYTF 13 many TRBJ1-2 TRBD1 TRBV19
CASRLRGIDYGYTF 14 many TRBJ1-2 - TRBV12-3/TRBV12-4
CASSSFDGANTEAFF 15 many TRBJ1-1 - TRBV27
CASSLWAGVTYEQYF 15 many TRBJ2-7 - TRBV5-1
CASSYRRDPRGTEAFF 16 many TRBJ1-1 - TRBV6-5
CASSYSFGASSSGNTIYF 18 - TRBJ1-3 - TRBV6-2/TRBV6-3
CSARKTGVDTEAFF 14 many TRBJ1-1 TRBD1 TRBV20-1
CASSLSDSAETQYF 14 many TRBJ2-5 - TRBV11-3
CASSLVGQPQHF 12 many TRBJ1-5 - TRBV28
CATNRDSGYEQYF 13 many TRBJ2-7 TRBD1 TRBV10-3
CASSPREGNTGELFF 15 few TRBJ2-2 - TRBV19
CASSITGMNTEAFF 14 many TRBJ1-1 - TRBV5-1
CASRQGSGGYTF 12 many TRBJ1-2 - TRBV12-3/TRBV12-4
CASRKGGENIQYF 13 - TRBJ2-4 - TRBV4-2
CASRADRRANYGYTF 15 - TRBJ1-2 - TRBV12-3/TRBV12-4
CASSQSPSYEQYF 13 many TRBJ2-7 - TRBV14
CASSFVFPGQGPVMNTEAFF 20 many TRBJ1-1 TRBD1 TRBV12-3/TRBV12-4
CASSPWGLLRTEAFF 15 many TRBJ1-1 - TRBV4-1
CASISGAGYQETQYF 15 - TRBJ2-5 TRBD2 TRBV6-5
CASSRWAGVDEQYF 14 many TRBJ2-7 - TRBV11-2
CASRADEGQEETQYF 15 many TRBJ2-5 TRBD1 TRBV2